A single TCR beta chain is shown here with its context. One end of the junction is discordant with germline, which a read error may explain. In the authors' workflow: For nucleated cells, counts were estimated from reference gene primer amplification. Data came from immunoSEQ multiplex PCR; TCRdb stores just in-frame clones and leaves some out. Clone size and the V and J calls come from that table; the DNA yielded D and trimming. The sample shows approximately 190,000 clones, approximately 84% of them seen only once. This entry belongs to a study of blood T cell repertoires in COVID-19. About the study: Sites across the United States, Italy and Spain contributed samples from acute and convalescent COVID-19. In each case, the material was cDNA or gDNA derived from T cells, B-cell-depleted T cells, or PBMCs.

Germline V gives CDR1 SGHRS, CDR2 YFSETQ. This CDR3 is built from 14 residues. The sample consisted of peripheral blood. The TCR sequence derives from a woman aged 70-85 years with active or convalescent COVID-19. V gene TRBV5-1 combines with J gene TRBJ2-7; 9 bases map to TRBD2. CDR3 coding DNA: TGCGCCAGCAGCCATGGGACTAGCTCCCACGAGCAGTACTTC. Encoded protein: CASSHGTSSHEQYF.